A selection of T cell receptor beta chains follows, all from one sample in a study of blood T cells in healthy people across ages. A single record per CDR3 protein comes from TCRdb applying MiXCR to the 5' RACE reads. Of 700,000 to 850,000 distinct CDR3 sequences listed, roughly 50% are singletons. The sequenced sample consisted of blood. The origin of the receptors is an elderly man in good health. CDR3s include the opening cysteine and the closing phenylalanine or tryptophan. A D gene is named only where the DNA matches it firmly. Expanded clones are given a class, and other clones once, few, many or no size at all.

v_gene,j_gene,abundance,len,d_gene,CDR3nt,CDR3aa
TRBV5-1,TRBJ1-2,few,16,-,TGCGCCAGCAGCACATCTGAGACAGCTACTAACTATGGCTACACCTTC,CASSTSETATNYGYTF
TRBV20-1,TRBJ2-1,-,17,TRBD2,TGCAGTGCCCGGGCGGCAGGACTAGCGGGAGCAAACAATGAGCAGTTCTTC,CSARAAGLAGANNEQFF
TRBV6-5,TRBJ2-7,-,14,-,TGTGCCAGCAGCCTCCGGGACAACCCCTACGAGCAGTACTTC,CASSLRDNPYEQYF
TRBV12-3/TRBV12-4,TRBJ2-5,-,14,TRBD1,TGTGCCAGCAGGCTAAGGGGGCCCCGAGGAGAGCAGTACTTC,CASRLRGPRGEQYF
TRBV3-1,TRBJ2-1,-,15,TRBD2,TGTGCCAGCAGCACCCCAGCGGGGGGCTGGAATGAGCAGTTCTTC,CASSTPAGGWNEQFF
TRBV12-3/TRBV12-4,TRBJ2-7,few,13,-,TGTGCCAGTAGTGGACGGATGACCTACGAGCAGTACTTC,CASSGRMTYEQYF
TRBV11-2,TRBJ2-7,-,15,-,TGTGCCAGCAGCTTAGGTGGTGGGGGGCCGGTCGAGCAGTACTTC,CASSLGGGGPVEQYF
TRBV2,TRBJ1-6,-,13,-,TGTGCCAGCATCCGGGCATTTGATTCACCCCTCCACTTT,CASIRAFDSPLHF
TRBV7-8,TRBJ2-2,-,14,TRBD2,TGTGCCAGCAAATGGCGGGAGACCACCGGGGAGCTGTTTTTT,CASKWRETTGELFF
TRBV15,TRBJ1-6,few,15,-,TGTGCCACCAGCAGTTTGACCTCGATCGGAAACCCCCTCCACTTT,CATSSLTSIGNPLHF
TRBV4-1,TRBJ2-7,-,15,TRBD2,TGCGCCAGCAGCCAACTACTAGCGGCCTCTCAGGAGCAGTACTTC,CASSQLLAASQEQYF
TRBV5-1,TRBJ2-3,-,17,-,TGCGCCAGCAGCTTGGAGGGGGTAGGGCTGGCACACAGATACGCGTATTTT,CASSLEGVGLAHRYAYF
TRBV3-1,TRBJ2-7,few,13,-,TGTGCCAGCAGCCAAGGGGACGGCTACGAGCAGTACTTC,CASSQGDGYEQYF
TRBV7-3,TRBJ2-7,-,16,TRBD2,TGTGCCAGCAGCTTAAGGGCGGGAGGGCCAATCTACGAGCAGTACTTC,CASSLRAGGPIYEQYF
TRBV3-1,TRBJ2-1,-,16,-,TGTGCCAGCAGCCAAGTATTCCGTCCGGACGCCCTTGAGCAGTTCTTC,CASSQVFRPDALEQFF
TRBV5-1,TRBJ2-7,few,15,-,TGCGCCAGCAGCTCCAGGTCCAGCCCCGTCTACGAGCAGTACTTC,CASSSRSSPVYEQYF
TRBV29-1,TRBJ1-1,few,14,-,TGCAGCGTTGATCAGAGTGGGGGGAACACTGAAGCTTTCTTT,CSVDQSGGNTEAFF
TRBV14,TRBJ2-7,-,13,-,TGTGCCAGCAGCCTGCGGACTTGGCGCGAGCAGTACTTC,CASSLRTWREQYF
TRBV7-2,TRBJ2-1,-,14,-,TGTGCCAGCAGCTTACTAGCCCGACTGGATGAGCAGTTCTTC,CASSLLARLDEQFF
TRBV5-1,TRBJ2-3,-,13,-,TGCGCCAGCAGCTCAGGTCCGATAGATACGCAGTATTTT,CASSSGPIDTQYF
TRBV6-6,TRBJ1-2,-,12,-,TGTGCCAGCAGCCCTGAACCTTATGGCTACACCTTC,CASSPEPYGYTF
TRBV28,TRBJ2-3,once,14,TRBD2,TGTGCCAGCAGGGGAGCGGGAGGGACAGCTACGCAGTATTTT,CASRGAGGTATQYF
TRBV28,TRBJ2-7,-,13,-,TGTGCCAGCAGTTCCCTATCCGGATACGAGCAGTACTTC,CASSSLSGYEQYF
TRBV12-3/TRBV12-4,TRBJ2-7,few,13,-,TGTGCCAGCAGTGTTTACGGACCCTACGAGCAGTACTTC,CASSVYGPYEQYF
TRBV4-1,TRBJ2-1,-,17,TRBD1,TGCGCCAGCAGCCAAGAGGGGGCGAACAGGGGGCCCGATGAGCAGTTCTTC,CASSQEGANRGPDEQFF
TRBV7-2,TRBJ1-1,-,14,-,TGTGCCAGCAGCTTAGCTAGACTTGTTACTGAAGCTTTCTTT,CASSLARLVTEAFF
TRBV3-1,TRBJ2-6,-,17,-,TGTGCCAGCAGCCAAGATCGAGGTGGGACTGGGGCCAACGTCCTGACTTTC,CASSQDRGGTGANVLTF
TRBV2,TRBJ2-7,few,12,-,TGTGCCAGCAGTGAAGGGGCTTACGAGCAGTACTTC,CASSEGAYEQYF
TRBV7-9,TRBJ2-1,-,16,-,TGTGCCAGCAGCCCCCCGCTAGGGTACTCCTACAATGAGCAGTTCTTC,CASSPPLGYSYNEQFF
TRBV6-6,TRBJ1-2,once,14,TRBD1,TGTGCCAGCAGATCCGGACAGGGGGCCTATGGCTACACCTTC,CASRSGQGAYGYTF
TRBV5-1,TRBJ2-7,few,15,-,TGCGCCAGCAGCTTGGTGCGCAGGGACTCCTACGAGCAGTACTTC,CASSLVRRDSYEQYF
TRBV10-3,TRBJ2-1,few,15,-,TGTGCCATCAGTGAGCCGGGCCCTGAGGGGCACGAGCAGTTCTTC,CAISEPGPEGHEQFF
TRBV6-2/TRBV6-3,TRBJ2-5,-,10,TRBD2,TGTGCCGCCGGGAGGGAGACCCAGTACTTC,CAAGRETQYF
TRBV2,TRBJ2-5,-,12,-,TGTGCCAGCAGTGGGCAGAAAGAGACCCAGTACTTC,CASSGQKETQYF
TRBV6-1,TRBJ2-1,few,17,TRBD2,TGTGCCAGCAGTGCCAAGGCTACTAGCGGGGCCAGCAGTGAGCAGTTCTTC,CASSAKATSGASSEQFF
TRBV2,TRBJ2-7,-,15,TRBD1,TGTGCCAGCATCAACAACAGGGGAATAACCTACGAGCAGTACTTC,CASINNRGITYEQYF
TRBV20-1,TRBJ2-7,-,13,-,TGCAGTGCTAGCGATCCGACAGCATACGAGCAGTACTTC,CSASDPTAYEQYF
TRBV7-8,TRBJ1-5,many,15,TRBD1,TGTGCCAGCAGCCCTTTAGCAGGGGGATATCAGCCCCAGCATTTT,CASSPLAGGYQPQHF
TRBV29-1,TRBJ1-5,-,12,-,TGCAGCGGGCAGACGGGGAATCAGCCTCAGCATTTT,CSGQTGNQPQHF
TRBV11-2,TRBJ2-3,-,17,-,TGTGCCAGCAGCTCACCCCGGGTTAGGGCACCGGGTAGATACGCGTATTTT,CASSSPRVRAPGRYAYF
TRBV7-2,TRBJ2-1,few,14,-,TGTGCCAGCGGGGTGGAGCACGCCTACAATGAGCAGTTCTTC,CASGVEHAYNEQFF